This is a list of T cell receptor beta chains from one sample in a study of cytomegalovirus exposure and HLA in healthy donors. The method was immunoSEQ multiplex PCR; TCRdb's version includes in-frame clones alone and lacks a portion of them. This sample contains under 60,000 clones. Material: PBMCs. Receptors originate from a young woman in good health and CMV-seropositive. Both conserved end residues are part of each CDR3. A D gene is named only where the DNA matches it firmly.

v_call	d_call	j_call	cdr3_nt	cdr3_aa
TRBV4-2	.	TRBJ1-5	TGTGCCAGCAGCCAAGACGCTGGGCCTCCGCCCCAGCATTTT	CASSQDAGPPPQHF
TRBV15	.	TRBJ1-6	TGTGCCACCAGCAGGGCTACAGGCGTTAATTCACCCCTCCACTTT	CATSRATGVNSPLHF
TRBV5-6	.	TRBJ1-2	TGTGCCAGCAGCTTGTTCGTCAGTTCCTATGGCTACACCTTC	CASSLFVSSYGYTF
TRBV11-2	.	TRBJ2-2	TGTGCCAGCAGCTTAAGTGATTTGAGGACCGGGGAGCTGTTTTTT	CASSLSDLRTGELFF
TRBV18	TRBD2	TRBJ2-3	TGTGCCAGCTCACGAAATAGAGGAATAGCGGGGGGCACAGATACGCAGTATTTT	CASSRNRGIAGGTDTQYF
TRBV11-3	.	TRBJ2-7	TGTGCCAGCAGCAGAAGATCTCCCTGGACAGCCGGCTACGAGCAGTACTTC	CASSRRSPWTAGYEQYF
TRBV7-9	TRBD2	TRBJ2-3	TGTGCCAGCAGCCAAACCTGGACTAGATTAGAAGATACGCAGTATTTT	CASSQTWTRLEDTQYF
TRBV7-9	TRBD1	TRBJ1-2	TGTGCCAGCAGCTTGTCCGGGACAGGGGTGTACGGCTACACCTTC	CASSLSGTGVYGYTF
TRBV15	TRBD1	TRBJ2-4	TGTGCCACCAGCAGCCTACAGGGGGCTATCATAAACATTCAGTACTTC	CATSSLQGAIINIQYF
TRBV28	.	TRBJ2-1	TGTGCCAGCAGTTTAAGACGGGTAAGCTCCTACAATGAGCAGTTCTTC	CASSLRRVSSYNEQFF
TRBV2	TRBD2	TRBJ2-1	TGTGCCAGAAGGGGGACTAGCGGGATCTCCTACAATGAGCAGTTCTTC	CARRGTSGISYNEQFF
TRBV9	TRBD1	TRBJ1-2	TGTGCCAGCAGCAGACAGGGACCTCATAACTATGGCTACACCTTC	CASSRQGPHNYGYTF
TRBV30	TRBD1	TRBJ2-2	TGTGCCTGGAGTCAGGGGGCATCCGGGGAGCTGTTTTTT	CAWSQGASGELFF
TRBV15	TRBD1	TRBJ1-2	TGTGCCACCAGCAGAGAAAGGGACAGGGTTGGTGGCTACACCTTC	CATSRERDRVGGYTF
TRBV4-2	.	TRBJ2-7	TGTGCCAGCAGCCAAGAGGGGGGTCAGTACGAGCAGTACTTC	CASSQEGGQYEQYF
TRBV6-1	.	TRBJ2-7	TGTGCCAGCAGTAAGACAACTTACGAGCAGTACTTC	CASSKTTYEQYF
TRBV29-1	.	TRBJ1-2	TGCAGCGCCGGGGGGGGTGCCTATGGCTACACCTTC	CSAGGGAYGYTF
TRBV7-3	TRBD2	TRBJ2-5	TGTGCCAGCAGCTTACGTCCTGGCGGGGGGGAGACCCAGTACTTC	CASSLRPGGGETQYF
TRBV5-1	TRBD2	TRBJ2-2	TGCGCCAGCAGCCTGGGACTAGCGGGAAGGACCGGGGAGCTGTTTTTT	CASSLGLAGRTGELFF
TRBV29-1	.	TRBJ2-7	TGCAGCGTTGTAATCAGGGACTCCTACGAGCAGTACTTC	CSVVIRDSYEQYF
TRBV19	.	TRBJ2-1	TGTGCCAGTAGTATCTTGCCTAGCAATTACCATGAGCAGTTCTTC	CASSILPSNYHEQFF
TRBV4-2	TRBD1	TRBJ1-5	TGTGCCAGCAGCCTAACCGGGACAGCAGATCAGCCCCAGCATTTT	CASSLTGTADQPQHF
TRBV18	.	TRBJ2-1	TGTGCCAGCTCACCCCCTGGGGCAGCAAGCTCCTACAATGAGCAGTTCTTC	CASSPPGAASSYNEQFF
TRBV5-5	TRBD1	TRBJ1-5	TGTGCCAGCAGCTTGGTAGGGACAGGGATTAACCAGCCCCAGCATTTT	CASSLVGTGINQPQHF
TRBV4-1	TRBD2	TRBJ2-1	TGCGCCAGCAGCCAAGATTTGTCTAGCGGATCCTACAATGAGCAGTTCTTC	CASSQDLSSGSYNEQFF
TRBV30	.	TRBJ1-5	TGTGCCTGGAGTGTACTTAACAGCCTTAAGCCCCAGCATTTT	CAWSVLNSLKPQHF
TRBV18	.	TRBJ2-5	TGTGCCAGCTCACCGGGCCCAGATACGGAGACCCAGTACTTC	CASSPGPDTETQYF
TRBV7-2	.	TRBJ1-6	TGTGCCAGCAGCTTAGAATACAGACAATCACCCCTCCACTTT	CASSLEYRQSPLHF
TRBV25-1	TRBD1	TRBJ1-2	TGTGCCAGCGCTGGGGGACAGACCCCCTATGGCTACACCTTC	CASAGGQTPYGYTF
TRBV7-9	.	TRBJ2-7	TGTGCCAGCAGCTTAGGACAGGCACCCTACGAGCAGTACTTC	CASSLGQAPYEQYF
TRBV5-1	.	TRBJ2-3	TGCGCCAGCAGCCAAATCGACTCAGCTAATACGCAGTATTTT	CASSQIDSANTQYF